This section outlines one TCR beta chain sequence together with its context. Primers for the PCR totalled 60 Vbeta and 13 Jbeta. Profiled with immunoSEQ multiplex PCR; TCRdb holds only in-frame clones, not every one. The data show 130,000 to 150,000 clones, roughly 76% seen once. The sample belongs to a study of cytomegalovirus exposure and HLA in healthy donors. Sequences were obtained from PBMCs. This TCR was recovered from a man between 18 and 35 years old in good health and CMV-seronegative.

The CDR3 reads CASQGLTNTGELFF. The CDR3 DNA follows: TGCGCCAGCCAAGGACTGACGAACACCGGGGAGCTGTTTTTT. The V and J genes are TRBV4-1 and TRBJ2-2; D might be TRBD2 (5 bases). CDR1 is MGHRA and CDR2 is YSYEKL in the germline V gene. Trimming pared 8 bases from V and 0 bases from J, leaving 10 bases between. The CDR3 spans 14 residues.